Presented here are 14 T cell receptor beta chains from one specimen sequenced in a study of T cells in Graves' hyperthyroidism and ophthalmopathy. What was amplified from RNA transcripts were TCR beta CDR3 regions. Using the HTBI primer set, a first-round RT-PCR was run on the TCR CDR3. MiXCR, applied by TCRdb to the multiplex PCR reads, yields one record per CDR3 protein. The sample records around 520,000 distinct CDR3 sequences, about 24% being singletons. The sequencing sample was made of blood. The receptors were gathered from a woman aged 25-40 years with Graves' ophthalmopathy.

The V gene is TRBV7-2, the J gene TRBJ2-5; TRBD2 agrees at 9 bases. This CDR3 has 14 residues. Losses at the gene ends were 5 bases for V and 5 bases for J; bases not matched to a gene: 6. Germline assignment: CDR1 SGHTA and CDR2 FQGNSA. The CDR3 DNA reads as TGTGCCAGCAGCAAACCCGCGGGGGGGGAGACCCAGTACTTC. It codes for CASSKPAGGETQYF.

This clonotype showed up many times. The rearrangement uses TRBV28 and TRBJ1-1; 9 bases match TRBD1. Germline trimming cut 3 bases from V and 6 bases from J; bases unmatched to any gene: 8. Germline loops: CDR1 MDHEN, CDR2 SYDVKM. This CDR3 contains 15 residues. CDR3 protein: CASSLGQGGTAEAFF. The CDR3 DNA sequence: TGTGCCAGCAGTTTGGGACAGGGTGGAACGGCTGAAGCTTTCTTT. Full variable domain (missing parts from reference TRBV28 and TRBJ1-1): DVKVTQSSRYLVKRTGEKVFLECVQDMDHENMFWYRQDPGLGLRLIYFSYDVKMKEKGDIPEGYSVSREKKERFSLILESASTNQTSMYLCASSLGQGGTAEAFFGQGTRLTVV.

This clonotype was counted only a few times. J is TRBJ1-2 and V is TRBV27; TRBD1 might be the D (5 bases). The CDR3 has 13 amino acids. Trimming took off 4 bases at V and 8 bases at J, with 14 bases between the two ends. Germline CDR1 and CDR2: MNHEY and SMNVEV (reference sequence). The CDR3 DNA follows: TGTGCCAGCAGTTCCGTCCCGGGGGTCGGCTACACCTTC. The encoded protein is CASSSVPGVGYTF.

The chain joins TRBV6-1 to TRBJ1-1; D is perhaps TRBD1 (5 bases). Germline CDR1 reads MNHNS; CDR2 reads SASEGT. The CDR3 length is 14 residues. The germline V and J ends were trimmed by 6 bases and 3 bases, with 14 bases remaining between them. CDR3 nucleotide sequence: TGTGCCAGCAGGTTAAGCAGGGATCACACTGAAGCTTTCTTT. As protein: CASRLSRDHTEAFF.

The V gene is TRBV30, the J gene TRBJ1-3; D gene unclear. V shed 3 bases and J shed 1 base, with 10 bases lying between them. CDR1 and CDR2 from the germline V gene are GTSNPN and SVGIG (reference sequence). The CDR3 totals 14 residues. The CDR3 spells CAWRIGRSGNTIYF. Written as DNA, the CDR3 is TGTGCCTGGAGAATTGGCAGGTCTGGAAACACCATATATTTT.

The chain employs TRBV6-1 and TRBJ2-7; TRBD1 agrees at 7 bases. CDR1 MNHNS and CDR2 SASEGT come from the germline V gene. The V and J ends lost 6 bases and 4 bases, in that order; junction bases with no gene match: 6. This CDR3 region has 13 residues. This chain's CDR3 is CASRQGFSYEQYF. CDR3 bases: TGTGCCAGCAGACAGGGGTTCTCTTACGAGCAGTACTTC.

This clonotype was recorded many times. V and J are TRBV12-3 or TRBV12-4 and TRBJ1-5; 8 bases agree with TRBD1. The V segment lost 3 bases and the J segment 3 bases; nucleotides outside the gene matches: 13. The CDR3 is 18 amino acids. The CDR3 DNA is TGTGCCAGCAGTTTTGGGACAGGTGTATCTGCTAACAATCAGCCCCAGCATTTT. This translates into CASSFGTGVSANNQPQHF.

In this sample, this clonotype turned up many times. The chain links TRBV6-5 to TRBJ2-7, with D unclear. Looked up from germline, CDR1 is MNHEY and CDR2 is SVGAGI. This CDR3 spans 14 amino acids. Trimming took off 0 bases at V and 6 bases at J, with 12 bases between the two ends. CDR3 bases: TGTGCCAGCAGTTACTCGAAGGTCAGTCCCGAGCAGTACTTC. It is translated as CASSYSKVSPEQYF.

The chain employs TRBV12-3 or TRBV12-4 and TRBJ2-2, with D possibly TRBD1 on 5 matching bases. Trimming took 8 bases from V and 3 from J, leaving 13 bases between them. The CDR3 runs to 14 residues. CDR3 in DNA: TGTGCCAGCTGTCCAGGGCCTTACACCGGGGAGCTGTTTTTT. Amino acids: CASCPGPYTGELFF.

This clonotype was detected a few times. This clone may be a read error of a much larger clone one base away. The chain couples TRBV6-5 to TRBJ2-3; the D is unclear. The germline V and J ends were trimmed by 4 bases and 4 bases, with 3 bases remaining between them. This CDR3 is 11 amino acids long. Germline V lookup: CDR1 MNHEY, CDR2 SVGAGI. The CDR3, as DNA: TGTGCCAGCAGTTCCCCAGATACGCAGTATTTT. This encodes CASSSPDTQYF.

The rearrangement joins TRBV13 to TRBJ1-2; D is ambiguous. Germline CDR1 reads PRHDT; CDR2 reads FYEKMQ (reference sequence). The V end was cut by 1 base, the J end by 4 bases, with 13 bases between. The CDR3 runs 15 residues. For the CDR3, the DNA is TGTGCCAGCAGCTTAGCAGGAGTATGGTCCTATGGCTACACCTTC. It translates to CASSLAGVWSYGYTF.

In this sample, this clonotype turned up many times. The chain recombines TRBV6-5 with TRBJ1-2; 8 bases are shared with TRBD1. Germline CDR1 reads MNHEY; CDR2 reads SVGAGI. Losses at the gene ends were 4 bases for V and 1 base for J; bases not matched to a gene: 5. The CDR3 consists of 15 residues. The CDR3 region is CASSLDRELNYGYTF. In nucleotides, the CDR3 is TGTGCCAGCAGTTTGGACAGGGAACTTAACTATGGCTACACCTTC.

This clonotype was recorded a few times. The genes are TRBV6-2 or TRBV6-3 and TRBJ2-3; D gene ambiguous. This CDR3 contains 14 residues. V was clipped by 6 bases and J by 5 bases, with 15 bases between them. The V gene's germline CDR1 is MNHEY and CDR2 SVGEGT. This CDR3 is CASSPNHYLDTQYF. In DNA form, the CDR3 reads TGTGCCAGCAGCCCCAACCACTACCTAGATACGCAGTATTTT.

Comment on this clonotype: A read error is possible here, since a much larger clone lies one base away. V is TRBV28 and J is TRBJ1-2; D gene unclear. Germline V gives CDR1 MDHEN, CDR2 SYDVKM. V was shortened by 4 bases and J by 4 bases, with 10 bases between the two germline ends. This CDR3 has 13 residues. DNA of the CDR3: TGTGCCAGCAGTTACCCGTCCCTCTATGGCTACACCTTC. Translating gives CASSYPSLYGYTF.